The next 9 T cell receptor beta chains were all read from a single sample in a study of blood T cells in healthy people across ages. A second roughly 6 to 12 cycle PCR used barcoded and J-beta primers. Using its own MiXCR run on the 5' RACE reads, TCRdb lists one record per CDR3 protein. Among hundreds of thousands of distinct CDR3 sequences, roughly 32% were seen once, and the ten largest hold roughly 15%. The sample was blood. Receptor source: an elderly woman in good health.

This clonotype was picked up many times. V gene TRBV5-1 combines with J gene TRBJ2-5, with D tentatively TRBD2 (6 bases). This CDR3 is 14 amino acids long. In germline, CDR1 is SGHRS, CDR2 YFSETQ. The ends were cut back, 4 bases at V and 1 base at J, with 11 bases in the middle. The CDR3 nucleotides are TGCGCCAGCAGCCCGGAGGGCTTCCAAGAGACCCAGTACTTC. Amino acids: CASSPEGFQETQYF.

V gene TRBV7-2 combines with J gene TRBJ2-3; D gene unclear. Germline V gives CDR1 SGHTA, CDR2 FQGNSA. Trimming left V 0 bases short and J 4 bases short, with 11 bases between. This CDR3 is built from 15 residues. CDR3 nucleotide sequence: TGTGCCAGCAGCTTAGCAACCTTAGCCTCAGATACGCAGTATTTT. Translation: CASSLATLASDTQYF. The full variable domain, completed using reference TRBV7-2 and TRBJ2-3, is GAGVSQSPSNKVTEKGKDVELRCDPISGHTALYWYRQSLGQGLEFLIYFQGNSAPDKSGLPSDRFSAERTGGSVSTLTIQRTQQEDSAVYLCASSLATLASDTQYFGPGTRLTVL.

This clonotype has a count of ten or more. CDR3: CASSTHREQYF. CDR3 in DNA: TGTGCCAGCAGCACGCACAGGGAGCAGTACTTC. V gene TRBV7-2 combines with J gene TRBJ2-7; weak D call: TRBD1 (5 bases). CDR1 is SGHTA and CDR2 is FQGNSA in the germline V gene. This CDR3 is 11 amino acids long. V was cut by 5 bases and J by 7 bases, with 9 bases left in between.

This clonotype was observed at least ten times. The chain is built from TRBV6-2 or TRBV6-3 and TRBJ1-2; D gene unclear. The CDR3 sequence is 15 residues long. The V end was cut by 4 bases, the J end by 4 bases, with 16 bases between. Germline lookup yields CDR1 MNHEY and CDR2 SVGEGT. CDR3 coding DNA: TGTGCCAGCAGTTTCACCTCCGACGGATTCTATGGCTACACCTTC. Its protein is CASSFTSDGFYGYTF.

The genes are TRBV9 and TRBJ1-1; TRBD1 matches at 11 bases. Trimming removed 3 bases from V and 1 base from J; junction bases left unmatched: 14. The germline V gene encodes CDR1 SGDLS and CDR2 YYNGEE. This CDR3 is 19 amino acids long. Written as DNA, the CDR3 is TGTGCCAGCAGCGCGGGTTCACGCGGGGGGACAGGGGGGAACACTGAAGCTTTCTTT. Translation: CASSAGSRGGTGGNTEAFF. The whole variable domain, filled in from reference TRBV9 and TRBJ1-1, reads DSGVTQTPKHLITATGQRVTLRCSPRSGDLSVYWYQQSLDQGLQFLIQYYNGEERAKGNILERFSAQQFPDLHSELNLSSLELGDSALYFCASSAGSRGGTGGNTEAFFGQGTRLTVV.

Note on this clonotype: Being one base from a much bigger clone, this may be a read error. The V and J genes are TRBV6-5 and TRBJ2-3; no reliable D call. CDR3 length equals 15 residues. The germline V and J ends were trimmed by 2 bases and 3 bases, with 12 bases remaining between them. Germline-derived CDR1 and CDR2 are MNHEY and SVGAGI. As DNA, the CDR3 is TGTGCCAGCAGTTACGGTAAGGCCATGACAGATACGCAGTATTTT. It yields the protein CASSYGKAMTDTQYF.

This clonotype was found many times. The V and J genes are TRBV7-6 and TRBJ1-5; no definite D call. V lost 0 bases, J lost 4 bases, and 4 bases lay in between. The CDR3 spans 13 residues. Germline CDR1 and CDR2: SGHVS and FNYEAQ. In DNA, the CDR3 is TGTGCCAGCAGCTTAGCGGTGAATCAGCCCCAGCATTTT. As protein: CASSLAVNQPQHF.

This clonotype was seen ten or more times. The rearrangement uses TRBV6-4 and TRBJ2-4; TRBD1 agrees at 7 bases. The germline V gene has CDR1 MRHNA and CDR2 SNTAGT. The CDR3 sequence is 19 residues long. The junction had 16 bases not matched to a gene; V was cut back by 5 bases and J by 0 bases. The CDR3 nucleotides read TGTGCCAGCAGTCGAGCCGGGACAGAGGACTTCGTAGCCAAAAACATTCAGTACTTC. Translated: CASSRAGTEDFVAKNIQYF.

This clonotype was detected ten times or more. This sequence joins TRBV20-1 and TRBJ1-1; tentatively, D is TRBD1 (5 bases). The germline gives CDR1 DFQATT, CDR2 SNEGSKA (reference sequence). With 7 bases removed from V and 2 bases from J, the gap between germline ends came to 11 bases. CDR3 length: 12 amino acids. The CDR3 here is CSVTRGNTEAFF. The CDR3 DNA reads TGCAGTGTAACAAGGGGAAACACTGAAGCTTTCTTT.